Presented here are 15 T cell receptor beta chains from one specimen sequenced in a study of blood T cell repertoires in COVID-19. The table came from immunoSEQ multiplex PCR; TCRdb's copy has only in-frame clones and leaves some out. This table holds fewer than 250,000 clones, around 83% found once. The sample consisted of peripheral blood. These receptor sequences come from a woman aged 50 to 65 with acute or convalescent COVID-19.

In DNA, the CDR3 is TGCGCCAGCAGTGGCCGGGACAGGGGAGTTAGCTCTGGAAACACCATATATTTT. The encoded protein is CASSGRDRGVSSGNTIYF. The gene calls are TRBV10-1 and TRBJ1-3, with TRBD1 matching over 10 bases. This CDR3 is built from 18 residues. V trimming: 4 bases; J trimming: 0 bases; junction bases outside the gene matches: 9. In germline, CDR1 is WNHNN, CDR2 SYGVQD (reference sequence).

This chain connects TRBV30 to TRBJ2-3; D possibly corresponds to TRBD2 (6 bases). Trimming removed 0 bases from V and 2 bases from J, with 18 bases in between. The germline gives CDR1 GTSNPN, CDR2 SVGIG (reference sequence). The CDR3 runs to 17 residues. CDR3 DNA: TGTGCCTGGAGTGTACCCGGGCTAGCGCAAACCACAGATACGCAGTATTTT. It translates to CAWSVPGLAQTTDTQYF.

The chain has TRBV20-1 and TRBJ2-1; D gene ambiguous. CDR3 length: 14 amino acids. Trimming took 3 bases from V and 0 from J, leaving 9 bases between them. The germline V gene encodes CDR1 DFQATT and CDR2 SNEGSKA (reference sequence). This chain's CDR3 is CSASPPSSYNEQFF. CDR3 bases: TGCAGTGCTAGTCCACCTAGCTCCTACAATGAGCAGTTCTTC.

This clone has a count of ten or more. V gene TRBV11-2 combines with J gene TRBJ1-6; TRBD1 agrees at 8 bases. This CDR3 comprises 16 residues. CDR1 is SGHAT, CDR2 FQNNGV, per germline. V lost 1 base and J lost 10; bases outside the gene matches: 9. CDR3 residues: CASSLAADRVESPLHF. The CDR3 nucleotides are TGTGCCAGCAGCTTAGCCGCGGACAGGGTAGAATCACCCCTCCACTTT.

This CDR3 reads CASSDLRDSPPYEQYF. CDR3 in DNA: TGCGCCAGCAGTGATCTGCGGGACAGCCCTCCCTACGAGCAGTACTTC. J is TRBJ2-7 and V is TRBV10-1, with D possibly matching TRBD1 (7 bases). The CDR3 runs to 16 residues. V gave up 3 bases and J gave up 2 bases, with 17 bases separating them. Looked up from germline, CDR1 is WNHNN and CDR2 is SYGVQD (reference sequence).

V usage is TRBV10-3 and J usage is TRBJ2-1, with TRBD2 matching over 10 bases. V shed 0 bases and J 7 bases; nucleotides not matched to a gene: 3. The CDR3 covers 15 residues. Germline values: CDR1 ENHRY, CDR2 SYGVKD. The CDR3 region is CAISESPTSGNEQFF. For the CDR3, the DNA is TGTGCCATCAGTGAGTCACCGACTAGCGGGAATGAGCAGTTCTTC.

The chain has TRBV5-5 and TRBJ2-3, with 10 bases matching TRBD2. CDR1 and CDR2 from the germline V gene are SGHKS and YYEKEE (reference sequence). The CDR3 has 16 residues. Losses at the gene ends were 6 bases for V and 2 bases for J; bases not matched to a gene: 9. CDR3 protein: CASTQELAGPTDTQYF. The CDR3 nucleotides are TGTGCCAGCACCCAGGAACTAGCGGGACCCACAGATACGCAGTATTTT.

There are a few counts of this clone. V gene TRBV28 combines with J gene TRBJ1-1; D is undetermined. The ends were cut back, 10 bases at V and 0 bases at J, with 12 bases in the middle. The germline gives CDR1 MDHEN, CDR2 SYDVKM. This CDR3 is 13 amino acids long. The CDR3 protein is CAIAREMNTEAFF. Here the CDR3 DNA reads TGTGCCATTGCCCGGGAAATGAACACTGAAGCTTTCTTT.

This sequence joins TRBV20-1 and TRBJ2-5; no clear D gene. Germline V gene lookup returns CDR1 DFQATT and CDR2 SNEGSKA (reference sequence). This CDR3 is 11 amino acids long. Trimming pared 5 bases from V and 1 base from J, leaving 5 bases between. CDR3 residues: CSAYIQETQYF. In DNA form, the CDR3 reads TGCAGTGCTTACATCCAAGAGACCCAGTACTTC.

The chain links TRBV2 to TRBJ2-5, with TRBD2 matching 12 bases. The V gene's germline CDR1 is SNHLY and CDR2 FYNNEI. Trimming took 7 bases from V and 5 from J; bases not matched to a gene: 5. This CDR3 has 14 residues. The CDR3 DNA reads as TGTGCCAGCACGCTCGGACTAGCGGGGGAGACCCAGTACTTC. Translating gives CASTLGLAGETQYF.

The chain is built from TRBV28 and TRBJ1-2; no firm D call. The V end was cut by 5 bases, the J end by 3 bases, with 7 bases between. Germline V gene sequence: CDR1 MDHEN, CDR2 SYDVKM. The CDR3 is 12 amino acids. The CDR3 sequence is CASSKRDYGYTF. The CDR3 DNA reads TGTGCCAGCAGTAAGCGGGACTATGGCTACACCTTC.

The V call is TRBV15, the J call TRBJ2-5; a weak D match, TRBD1 (5 bases). Trimming left V 0 bases short and J 5 bases short, with 16 bases between. This CDR3 region has 16 residues. Per the germline V gene, CDR1 is LNHNV and CDR2 is YYDKDF (reference sequence). For the CDR3, the DNA is TGTGCCACCAGCAGAGACTACGGCCGGACACGGGAGACCCAGTACTTC. Amino acids: CATSRDYGRTRETQYF.

The V gene is TRBV5-5, the J gene TRBJ2-1, with TRBD2 matching over 13 bases. V lost 4 bases, J lost 5 bases, and 3 bases stayed unmatched. The CDR3 covers 15 residues. In germline, CDR1 is SGHKS, CDR2 YYEKEE (reference sequence). The CDR3 DNA follows: TGTGCCAGCAGCCAGGGACTAGCGGGACACAATGAGCAGTTCTTC. It is translated as CASSQGLAGHNEQFF.

The chain employs TRBV6-1 and TRBJ2-5; D is perhaps TRBD1 (5 bases). This CDR3 is 13 amino acids long. Trimming removed 2 bases at V and 2 bases at J, with 6 bases between. Germline CDR1 and CDR2: MNHNS and SASEGT. The CDR3 DNA follows: TGTGCCAGCAGTGAAACAGGACAAGAGACCCAGTACTTC. The encoded protein is CASSETGQETQYF.

The chain links TRBV28 to TRBJ1-1; D gene ambiguous. Trimming took 2 bases from V and 7 from J, leaving 8 bases between them. In germline, CDR1 is MDHEN, CDR2 SYDVKM. The CDR3 covers 12 residues. The CDR3 protein is CASSLTVHEAFF. The DNA of the CDR3 is TGTGCCAGCAGTTTAACCGTACATGAAGCTTTCTTT.